What follows are 21 T cell receptor beta chains derived from one specimen sequenced in a study of blood T cell repertoires in COVID-19. TCRdb's copy holds only in-frame clones and misses some; the assay was immunoSEQ multiplex PCR. The table lists about 90,000 clones, 70% to 90% of them singletons. Sequencing was carried out using peripheral blood. Every receptor here comes from a man in his forties or fifties with acute or convalescent COVID-19.

This chain connects TRBV4-3 to TRBJ2-7; 11 bases align to TRBD1. The V segment lost 4 bases and the J segment 0 bases; nucleotides outside the gene matches: 2. Germline CDR1 LGHNA, CDR2 YSLEER. The CDR3 loop spans 15 amino acids. The CDR3 sequence: CASSRGTGGSYEQYF. CDR3 bases: TGCGCCAGCAGCCGAGGGACAGGGGGCTCCTACGAGCAGTACTTC.

The chain uses TRBV7-2 and TRBJ2-7; 10 nucleotides match TRBD2. CDR1 SGHTA and CDR2 FQGNSA come from the germline V gene. The CDR3 spans 16 residues. With V trimmed by 1 base and J by 4 bases, 7 bases remained unmatched. The CDR3 DNA reads TGTGCCAGCAGCTTAGTGTCTAGCGGGGGCAGATACGAGCAGTACTTC. It yields the protein CASSLVSSGGRYEQYF.

This chain uses TRBV28 with TRBJ2-5; tentatively, D is TRBD1 (5 bases). Trimming stripped 4 bases from V and 5 bases from J, with 14 bases between. Germline loops: CDR1 MDHEN, CDR2 SYDVKM. The CDR3 is made up of 14 amino acids. CDR3 sequence (DNA): TGTGCCAGCAGTTCCCCCCAGGGTGGGGAGACCCAGTACTTC. Protein product: CASSSPQGGETQYF.

The gene calls are TRBV28 and TRBJ2-5; TRBD2 agrees at 8 bases. The CDR3 sequence is 14 residues long. Germline assignment: CDR1 MDHEN and CDR2 SYDVKM. Unmatched junction bases numbered 8, after V lost 6 bases and J lost 5 bases. Here the CDR3 DNA reads TGTGCCAGCAGGGCCGGGGGGGCTCAGGAGACCCAGTACTTC. Translation gives CASRAGGAQETQYF. Together with reference TRBV28 and TRBJ2-5, the CDR3 gives the full variable domain: DVKVTQSSRYLVKRTGEKVFLECVQDMDHENMFWYRQDPGLGLRLIYFSYDVKMKEKGDIPEGYSVSREKKERFSLILESASTNQTSMYLCASRAGGAQETQYFGPGTRLLVL.

This clone was counted once. This sequence joins TRBV11-2 and TRBJ1-1; D possibly corresponds to TRBD1 (6 bases). The V end lost 7 bases, the J end lost 0 bases, and 21 bases lay between the germline ends. The V gene's germline CDR1 is SGHAT and CDR2 FQNNGV. The CDR3 totals 17 residues. Written as DNA, the CDR3 is TGTGCCAGCACCCGAGGGGGGGGGTCGCACATGAACACTGAAGCTTTCTTT. It is translated as CASTRGGGSHMNTEAFF.

V and J are TRBV4-1 and TRBJ1-3; D is unclear. Trimming removed 2 bases from V and 4 bases from J, with 18 bases in between. CDR3 size: 17 residues. Per the germline V gene, CDR1 is MGHRA and CDR2 is YSYEKL. CDR3 loop: CASSQLLTLGQGNTIYF. DNA of the CDR3: TGCGCCAGCAGCCAACTTTTGACCCTTGGGCAGGGAAACACCATATATTTT.

The chain is built from TRBV7-9 and TRBJ1-1; D might be TRBD1 (5 bases). Germline V CDR1 and CDR2: SEHNR, FQNEAQ (reference sequence). This CDR3 region has 13 residues. V was trimmed by 6 bases and J by 11 bases, leaving 19 bases between them. The CDR3 DNA reads TGTGCCAGCAGACCCTCCGGCACCAAGGGGGCTTTCTTT. Translation gives CASRPSGTKGAFF.

The DNA for the CDR3 is TGTGCCAGCAGCTCAGGGATTGAGCAGTTCTTC. Amino acid sequence: CASSSGIEQFF. This rearrangement joins TRBV11-3 to TRBJ2-1, with a tentative D call TRBD1 (5 bases). The CDR3 length is 11 residues. V was trimmed by 4 bases and J by 9 bases, leaving 7 bases between them. CDR1 and CDR2 from the germline V gene are SGHNT and YENEEA.

J is TRBJ2-3 and V is TRBV6-2 or TRBV6-3, with TRBD2 identical over 12 bases. Germline CDR1 and CDR2: MNHEY and SVGEGT. With V trimmed by 2 bases and J by 5 bases, 2 bases remained unmatched. The CDR3 totals 15 residues. The DNA of the CDR3 is TGTGCCAGCAGTTACCCGGGACTAGCGGGAGATACGCAGTATTTT. Amino acids: CASSYPGLAGDTQYF.

The chain combines TRBV7-8 with TRBJ2-5; D may be TRBD2 (5 bases). The CDR3 extends over 13 amino acids. Germline V gene sequence: CDR1 SGHVS, CDR2 FQNEAQ. V was pared by 5 bases and J by 3 bases, with 10 bases between. The CDR3 loop reads CASSKAEKETQYF. The CDR3, as DNA: TGTGCCAGCAGCAAAGCGGAAAAAGAGACCCAGTACTTC.

The chain links TRBV6-6 to TRBJ1-4; maybe TRBD1 (5 bases). CDR1 and CDR2 from the germline V gene are MNHNY and SVGAGI (reference sequence). Trimming stripped 6 bases from V and 8 bases from J, with 13 bases between. The CDR3 has 13 residues. The CDR3 is CASSLGLREKLFF. Written as DNA, the CDR3 is TGTGCCAGCAGCCTGGGACTGAGGGAAAAACTGTTTTTT.

J is TRBJ1-3 and V is TRBV18, with TRBD1 matching over 9 bases. CDR1 and CDR2 (germline): KGHSH, LQKENI. The CDR3 covers 15 residues. The J segment lost 4 bases and the V segment lost 3 bases, leaving 4 bases of the junction unmatched. CDR3: CASSPRTGAGNTIYF. CDR3 nucleotides: TGTGCCAGCTCACCGCGGACAGGGGCCGGAAACACCATATATTTT.

This clone appeared many times. The CDR3, as DNA: TGCGCCAGCAGCCAAGCGAGGCCAGGGTGGGCGCCTTCACCCCTCCACTTT. It codes for CASSQARPGWAPSPLHF. The rearrangement links TRBV4-3 to TRBJ1-6, with a possible D match to TRBD1 (5 bases). Germline assignment: CDR1 LGHNA and CDR2 YSLEER. The CDR3 is 17 amino acids. The V gene lost 1 base and the J gene lost 9 bases, with 19 bases spanning the gap.

The rearrangement uses TRBV27 and TRBJ1-5; D is possibly TRBD1 (5 bases). V was cut by 6 bases and J by 2 bases, with 11 bases left in between. CDR3 length: 14 amino acids. Germline V lookup: CDR1 MNHEY, CDR2 SMNVEV (reference sequence). The CDR3 bases are TGTGCCAGCAGCGCGACAGCACGCAATCAGCCCCAGCATTTT. Translation: CASSATARNQPQHF.

Only one count was recorded for this clone. The chain is built from TRBV20-1 and TRBJ2-5; D perhaps matches TRBD2 (5 bases). Trimming stripped 3 bases from V and 3 bases from J, with 11 bases between. The CDR3 spans 13 residues. CDR1 is DFQATT, CDR2 SNEGSKA, per germline (reference sequence). This chain's CDR3 is CSASSVPKETQYF. The DNA of the CDR3 is TGCAGTGCTAGTAGCGTACCCAAAGAGACCCAGTACTTC.

The gene calls are TRBV9 and TRBJ2-6; 7 positions agree with TRBD2. The CDR3 sequence is 19 residues long. Looked up from germline, CDR1 is SGDLS and CDR2 is YYNGEE. J gave up 0 bases and V 4 bases, and 13 bases lay outside the gene matches. CDR3 DNA: TGTGCCAGCAGCCCCGCCGGGCTAGCGGATGTCTCTGGGGCCAACGTCCTGACTTTC. Translated, it gives CASSPAGLADVSGANVLTF.

The chain is built from TRBV12-3 or TRBV12-4 and TRBJ1-2, with D possibly matching TRBD1 (6 bases). The ends were cut back, 7 bases at V and 4 bases at J, with 13 bases in the middle. The CDR3 totals 13 residues. CDR3 region: CASNREASYGYTF. In DNA form, the CDR3 reads TGTGCCAGCAACAGGGAAGCCAGCTATGGCTACACCTTC.

The gene calls are TRBV10-3 and TRBJ2-7; maybe TRBD2 (5 bases). Germline V gene sequence: CDR1 ENHRY, CDR2 SYGVKD. The V and J ends lost 4 bases and 1 base respectively, with 8 bases between them. CDR3 length: 13 residues. The DNA for the CDR3 is TGTGCCATCAGTGTTTCGGGGTCCTACGAGCAGTACTTC. Translation: CAISVSGSYEQYF.

This rearrangement joins TRBV3-1 (or the pseudogene TRBV3-2) to TRBJ2-3; D possibly corresponds to TRBD2 (6 bases). Germline CDR1 reads LGHDT; CDR2 reads YNNKEL (reference sequence). V lost 0 bases and J lost 2, with 12 bases in between. The CDR3 is 16 amino acids. CDR3 DNA: TGTGCCAGCAGCCAAGAGCGGACTACCTCCACAGATACGCAGTATTTT. Protein: CASSQERTTSTDTQYF.

The CDR3 DNA follows: TGTGCCAGCAGCTTGGGCCCCCGCACAGATACGCAGTATTTT. Its protein is CASSLGPRTDTQYF. V and J are TRBV7-8 and TRBJ2-3; D is unresolved. The V gene's germline CDR1 is SGHVS and CDR2 FQNEAQ. V was shortened by 3 bases and J by 1 base, with 8 bases between the two germline ends. The CDR3 totals 14 residues.

The gene calls are TRBV23-1 and TRBJ2-1; 10 bases fit TRBD2. TRBV23-1 is marked as an open reading frame, function uncertain. The CDR3 loop spans 17 amino acids. After removal of 3 bases from V and 15 bases from J, the junction contained 20 bases not matched to a gene. The CDR3: CASSHTSANPTSGKRFF. The CDR3 nucleotides are TGCGCCAGCAGTCATACCTCGGCGAACCCTACTAGCGGGAAACGGTTCTTC.